A selection of T cell receptor beta chains follows, all from one sample in a study of T cells in Graves' hyperthyroidism and ophthalmopathy. TCRdb processed the multiplex PCR reads anew with MiXCR; each CDR3 protein has one entry. The sample lists about 590,000 distinct CDR3 sequences, 15% to 19% occurring once. Material: blood. Source of these receptors: a woman between 25 and 40 years old with Graves' hyperthyroidism. Both conserved end residues are part of each CDR3. The D gene is left open where the match is weak. Clone size, where shown, is once, few, many, or a class for clones that have expanded.

V gene	D gene	J gene	clone size	CDR3 protein	CDR3 DNA
TRBV7-8	.	TRBJ1-4	.	CASSFDSEKLFF	TGTGCCAGCAGCTTCGACAGTGAAAAACTGTTTTTT
TRBV20-1	.	TRBJ1-1	many	CSARDLGEAFF	TGCAGTGCTAGGGACCTAGGTGAAGCTTTCTTT
TRBV12-3/TRBV12-4	.	TRBJ1-1	many	CASSFRGLETEAFF	TGTGCCAGCAGTTTTCGGGGACTTGAAACTGAAGCTTTCTTT
TRBV27	TRBD1	TRBJ1-1	many	CASSSNRGMNTEAFF	TGTGCCAGCAGTTCCAACAGGGGCATGAACACTGAAGCTTTCTTT
TRBV12-3/TRBV12-4	TRBD2	TRBJ2-3	.	CASSYVAGGTDTQYF	TGTGCCAGCAGCTACGTAGCGGGAGGGACAGATACGCAGTATTTT
TRBV29-1	TRBD2	TRBJ2-7	.	CSVDREAGGGLEQYF	TGCAGCGTCGACCGGGAAGCGGGAGGGGGACTCGAGCAGTACTTC
TRBV5-1	.	TRBJ1-2	.	CASSLGQSGNYGYTF	TGCGCCAGCAGCTTGGGTCAGAGTGGAAACTATGGCTACACCTTC
TRBV3-1	.	TRBJ2-5	many	CASRQENQETQYF	TGTGCCAGCAGGCAGGAGAACCAAGAGACCCAGTACTTC
TRBV18	.	TRBJ2-3	many	CASSPQLARTDTQYF	TGTGCCAGCTCACCACAGTTAGCGCGCACAGATACGCAGTATTTT
TRBV28	TRBD2	TRBJ2-7	many	CASFGTSGRWAYEQYF	TGTGCCAGCTTCGGGACTAGCGGGAGGTGGGCCTACGAGCAGTACTTC
TRBV29-1	TRBD1	TRBJ2-7	few	CSVVGTDESYEQYF	TGCAGCGTTGTCGGGACAGACGAATCCTACGAGCAGTACTTC
TRBV6-2/TRBV6-3	TRBD2	TRBJ2-5	.	CASSLGTSGSGETQYF	TGTGCCAGCAGTTTGGGGACTAGCGGGAGCGGGGAGACCCAGTACTTC
TRBV18	TRBD2	TRBJ2-5	few	CASSPRPLAGEETQYF	TGTGCCAGCTCACCACGGCCACTAGCGGGAGAAGAGACCCAGTACTTC
TRBV7-8	TRBD2	TRBJ2-3	many	CASSWGLAGAGATDTQYF	TGTGCCAGCAGCTGGGGACTAGCGGGAGCTGGTGCCACAGATACGCAGTATTTT
TRBV6-5	TRBD2	TRBJ2-4	.	CASSYTTPRWGGGDLAKNIQYF	TGTGCCAGCAGTTACACGACCCCGCGTTGGGGGGGTGGGGATCTAGCCAAAAACATTCAGTACTTC
TRBV20-1	TRBD2	TRBJ2-1	.	CSARPWTSGISYNEQFF	TGCAGTGCTAGACCTTGGACTAGCGGGATCTCCTACAATGAGCAGTTCTTC
TRBV18	.	TRBJ2-1	many	CASSPDRADEQFF	TGTGCCAGCTCACCCGATAGGGCGGATGAGCAGTTCTTC
TRBV10-3	.	TRBJ2-7	many	CAISETGQEQYF	TGTGCCATCAGTGAGACAGGGCAGGAGCAGTACTTC
TRBV4-1	.	TRBJ2-7	.	CASSQDQGPYEQYF	TGCGCCAGCAGCCAAGACCAGGGTCCCTACGAGCAGTACTTC
TRBV2	.	TRBJ2-1	many	CASSAMGTYHSVKGTNEQFF	TGTGCCAGCAGCGCTATGGGAACCTATCATAGCGTCAAGGGTACCAATGAGCAGTTCTTC
TRBV20-1	.	TRBJ2-7	few	CSARDRPAGEQYF	TGCAGTGCTAGAGATCGGCCCGCTGGCGAGCAGTACTTC
TRBV12-5	.	TRBJ1-1	.	CASGFGIGVGRTEAFF	TGTGCTAGTGGTTTCGGGATTGGGGTAGGTAGGACTGAAGCTTTCTTT
TRBV28	.	TRBJ2-7	many	CASSPGYYEQYF	TGTGCCAGCAGCCCCGGCTACTACGAGCAGTACTTC
TRBV10-1	.	TRBJ2-7	many	CASQAETVTRGFYEQYF	TGCGCCAGTCAAGCCGAGACAGTAACCCGAGGGTTCTACGAGCAGTACTTC
TRBV11-2	.	TRBJ1-1	many	CASSSIGGSPTEAFF	TGTGCCAGCAGCAGCATTGGTGGCAGTCCCACTGAAGCTTTCTTT
TRBV7-3	.	TRBJ2-2	.	CASSMDDTWTGELFF	TGTGCCAGCAGCATGGACGACACTTGGACCGGGGAGCTGTTTTTT
TRBV29-1	.	TRBJ2-6	.	CSVEQWNSGANVLTF	TGCAGCGTTGAACAGTGGAACTCTGGGGCCAACGTCCTGACTTTC
TRBV28	TRBD1	TRBJ1-1	many	CASIAGQGLVAFF	TGTGCCAGCATTGCCGGACAGGGTTTAGTAGCTTTCTTT
TRBV14	TRBD2	TRBJ2-3	.	CASSHRLAMATQYF	TGTGCCAGCAGCCACCGACTAGCGATGGCTACGCAGTATTTT
TRBV11-3	TRBD2	TRBJ2-1	many	CASSLSGPGGYNEQFF	TGTGCCAGCAGCTTATCTGGGCCGGGAGGGTACAATGAGCAGTTCTTC
TRBV12-3/TRBV12-4	.	TRBJ2-7	few	CASSLSIYEQYF	TGTGCCAGCAGTTTATCAATATACGAGCAGTACTTC
TRBV6-1	TRBD2	TRBJ2-3	many	CASRVTSGESTDTQYF	TGTGCCAGCAGGGTTACTAGCGGAGAAAGCACAGATACGCAGTATTTT
TRBV10-3	.	TRBJ2-3	few	CAIKPLESTDTQYF	TGTGCCATCAAGCCCTTAGAAAGCACAGATACGCAGTATTTT
TRBV12-3/TRBV12-4	.	TRBJ2-2	many	CASSSGPVWGELFF	TGTGCCAGCAGTTCGGGGCCGGTTTGGGGGGAGCTGTTTTTT
TRBV5-1	TRBD2	TRBJ2-7	many	CASRTASGSYEQYF	TGCGCCAGTAGAACGGCTAGCGGGTCCTACGAGCAGTACTTC
TRBV29-1	TRBD1	TRBJ1-4	many	CSVVTGGGPEKLFF	TGCAGCGTCGTGACAGGGGGCGGTCCTGAAAAACTGTTTTTT
TRBV7-8	TRBD2	TRBJ2-1	many	CASSLVGTSGGSSYNEQFF	TGTGCCAGCAGCTTAGTTGGGACTAGCGGAGGGAGCTCCTACAATGAGCAGTTCTTC
TRBV14	.	TRBJ2-2	few	CASSQYPEGQNTGELFF	TGTGCCAGCAGCCAATATCCGGAGGGACAGAACACCGGGGAGCTGTTTTTT
TRBV7-2	.	TRBJ2-1	many	CASSLGLVEQFF	TGTGCCAGCAGCTTAGGACTAGTTGAGCAGTTCTTC
TRBV12-3/TRBV12-4	.	TRBJ2-1	many	CASSLRGGNEQFF	TGTGCCAGCAGTCTTAGGGGCGGGAATGAGCAGTTCTTC
TRBV7-6	.	TRBJ1-1	.	CASSRQALGGNTEAFF	TGTGCCAGCAGCCGACAGGCCCTCGGTGGGAACACTGAAGCTTTCTTT
TRBV9	.	TRBJ2-7	few	CASSSLSFGEQYF	TGTGCCAGCAGCTCCCTCTCCTTCGGCGAGCAGTACTTC
TRBV20-1	TRBD1	TRBJ2-7	many	CSASRDRGREQYF	TGCAGTGCTAGCCGGGACAGGGGGCGCGAGCAGTACTTC
TRBV11-2	TRBD2	TRBJ2-1	many	CASSLTSPLFNEQFF	TGTGCCAGCAGCTTGACTAGCCCGCTGTTCAATGAGCAGTTCTTC
TRBV7-3	.	TRBJ2-1	many	CASSPRLGGEQFF	TGTGCCAGCAGCCCACGACTAGGAGGGGAGCAGTTCTTC
TRBV18	TRBD2	TRBJ2-7	many	CASSPPAGGGYEQYF	TGTGCCAGCTCACCACCGGCGGGAGGCGGTTACGAGCAGTACTTC
TRBV10-3	TRBD1	TRBJ2-7	many	CAISGQGGPYEQYF	TGTGCCATCAGTGGACAGGGGGGTCCCTACGAGCAGTACTTC
TRBV4-3	TRBD1	TRBJ1-4	many	CASSQGQGEEKLFF	TGCGCCAGCAGCCAGGGACAGGGCGAGGAAAAACTGTTTTTT
TRBV7-6	.	TRBJ2-3	.	CASSTQAGTDTQYF	TGTGCCAGCAGCACACAGGCAGGCACAGATACGCAGTATTTT
TRBV20-1	TRBD2	TRBJ2-6	.	CSARTSGRASGANVLTF	TGCAGTGCTAGGACTAGCGGGAGGGCCTCTGGGGCCAACGTCCTGACTTTC
TRBV7-6	.	TRBJ1-1	many	CASSKARLEAGTEAFF	TGTGCCAGCAGTAAAGCCCGTTTAGAGGCCGGCACTGAAGCTTTCTTT
TRBV28	TRBD1	TRBJ1-2	many	CASSSTRDRGYYGYTF	TGTGCCAGCAGTTCTACCCGGGACAGGGGATACTATGGCTACACCTTC
TRBV5-5	TRBD1	TRBJ2-1	many	CASSLVIWTGTNEQFF	TGTGCCAGCAGCTTGGTAATATGGACAGGGACCAATGAGCAGTTCTTC
TRBV11-2	.	TRBJ2-7	many	CASSLVRSTYEQYF	TGTGCCAGCAGCTTAGTCCGGTCAACCTACGAGCAGTACTTC
TRBV5-1	.	TRBJ2-2	few	CASSLDGSRTGELFF	TGCGCCAGCAGCTTGGACGGGAGCCGCACCGGGGAGCTGTTTTTT